These 8 T cell receptor beta chains came from one sample sequenced in a study of blood T cell repertoires in COVID-19. Data came from immunoSEQ multiplex PCR; TCRdb stores just in-frame clones and leaves some out. The repertoire holds about 66,000 clones, with 86% as singletons. Sequenced material: peripheral blood. These receptors came from a man aged 50 or older with active COVID-19.

This sequence joins TRBV3-1 (or the pseudogene TRBV3-2) and TRBJ1-3; D is possibly TRBD1 (5 bases). CDR3 length equals 16 residues. V dropped 4 bases and J dropped 0 bases, with 13 bases sitting between them. Germline V gene sequence: CDR1 LGHDT, CDR2 YNNKEL (reference sequence). For the CDR3, the DNA is TGTGCCAGCAGCCCCTACGACAGCTTCTCTGGAAACACCATATATTTT. Translating it yields CASSPYDSFSGNTIYF.

The chain links TRBV27 to TRBJ1-2, with D possibly TRBD1 on 5 matching bases. The CDR3 is 14 amino acids. CDR1 and CDR2 (germline): MNHEY, SMNVEV (reference sequence). V lost 3 bases and J 2 bases, leaving 10 bases between the germline ends. The CDR3 loop reads CASSFRAGNYGYTF. The CDR3 bases are TGTGCCAGCAGTTTCAGGGCGGGGAACTATGGCTACACCTTC.

J is TRBJ1-1 and V is TRBV7-2, with 7 positions matching TRBD1. CDR3 length: 12 residues. The ends lost 5 bases at V and 10 bases at J; junction bases unmatched: 7. The germline gives CDR1 SGHTA, CDR2 FQGNSA. The chain's CDR3 is CASSQDRRGAFF. The DNA of the CDR3 is TGTGCCAGCAGCCAGGACAGGAGGGGAGCTTTCTTT.

Regarding this clone: A read error may account for a junction end that differs from germline. This sequence joins TRBV5-1 and TRBJ2-4; 12 positions match TRBD2. The CDR3 length is 13 residues. The germline V gene has CDR1 SGHRS and CDR2 YFSETQ. CDR3 sequence: CASSVETSGSKDF. CDR3 sequence (DNA): TGCGCCAGCAGCGTAGAGACTAGCGGGAGTAAGGACTTC.

V gene TRBV7-9 combines with J gene TRBJ1-4; 9 bases fit TRBD1. CDR3 length: 16 amino acids. Germline-derived CDR1 and CDR2 are SEHNR and FQNEAQ (reference sequence). Unmatched junction bases numbered 14, after V lost 6 bases and J lost 9 bases. The CDR3 region has the DNA TGTGCCAGCAGTCATAAGTCCACAGGGGGCTCAAAAAAACTGTTTTTT. It yields the protein CASSHKSTGGSKKLFF.

The V call is TRBV5-1, the J call TRBJ2-1; 8 nucleotides align to TRBD2. Germline loops: CDR1 SGHRS, CDR2 YFSETQ. V lost 4 bases and J lost 3; bases outside the gene matches: 6. This CDR3 has 15 residues. Written as DNA, the CDR3 is TGCGCCAGCAGCCCGCGGGGGGCGCTCTACAATGAGCAGTTCTTC. Its protein is CASSPRGALYNEQFF.

The chain is built from TRBV7-6 and TRBJ2-7, with 8 positions matching TRBD1. Trimming at V came to 1 base and at J to 5 bases, leaving 7 bases not matched to a gene. The CDR3 length is 15 residues. Germline values: CDR1 SGHVS, CDR2 FNYEAQ. The CDR3 loop reads CASSLGFTGGNEQYF. The CDR3 coding sequence is TGTGCCAGCAGCTTAGGTTTTACAGGGGGTAACGAGCAGTACTTC.

The chain joins TRBV7-9 to TRBJ1-1; no firm D call. The CDR3 length is 13 residues. Looked up from germline, CDR1 is SEHNR and CDR2 is FQNEAQ (reference sequence). V dropped 2 bases and J dropped 0 bases, with 4 bases sitting between them. For the CDR3, the DNA is TGTGCCAGCAGCTTATACATGAACACTGAAGCTTTCTTT. Encoded protein: CASSLYMNTEAFF. Supplemented by reference TRBV7-9 and TRBJ1-1, the full variable domain reads DTGVSQNPRHKITKRGQNVTFRCDPISEHNRLYWYRQTLGQGPEFLTYFQNEAQLEKSRLLSDRFSAERPKGSFSTLEIQRTEQGDSAMYLCASSLYMNTEAFFGQGTRLTVV.